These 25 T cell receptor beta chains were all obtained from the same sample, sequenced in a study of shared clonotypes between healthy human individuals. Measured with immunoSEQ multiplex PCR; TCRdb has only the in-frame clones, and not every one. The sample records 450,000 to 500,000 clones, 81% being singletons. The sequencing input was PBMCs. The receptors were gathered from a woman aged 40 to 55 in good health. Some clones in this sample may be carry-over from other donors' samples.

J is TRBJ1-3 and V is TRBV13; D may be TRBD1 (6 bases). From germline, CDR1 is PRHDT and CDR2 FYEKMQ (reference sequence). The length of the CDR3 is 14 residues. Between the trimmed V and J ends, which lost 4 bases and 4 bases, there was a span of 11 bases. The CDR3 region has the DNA TGTGCCAGCAGCTCCAACAGGGAAGGAAACACCATATATTTT. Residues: CASSSNREGNTIYF.

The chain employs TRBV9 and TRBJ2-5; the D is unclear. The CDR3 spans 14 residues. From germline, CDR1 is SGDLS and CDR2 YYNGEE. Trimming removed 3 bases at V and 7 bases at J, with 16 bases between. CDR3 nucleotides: TGTGCCAGCAGCGCCACGGACGTTATTGGGACCCAGTACTTC. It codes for CASSATDVIGTQYF.

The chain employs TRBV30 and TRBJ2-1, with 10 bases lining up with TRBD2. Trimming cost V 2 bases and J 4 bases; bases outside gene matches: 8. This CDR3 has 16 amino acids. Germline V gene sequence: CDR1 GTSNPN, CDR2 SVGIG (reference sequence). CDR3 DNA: TGTGCCTGGAGTCTCCCCGGACTAGCGGTGTACAATGAGCAGTTCTTC. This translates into CAWSLPGLAVYNEQFF. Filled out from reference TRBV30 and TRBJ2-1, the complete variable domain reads SQTIHQWPATLVQPVGSPLSLECTVEGTSNPNLYWYRQAAGRGLQLLFYSVGIGQISSEVPQNLSASRPQDRQFILSSKKLLLSDSGFYLCAWSLPGLAVYNEQFFGPGTRLTVL.

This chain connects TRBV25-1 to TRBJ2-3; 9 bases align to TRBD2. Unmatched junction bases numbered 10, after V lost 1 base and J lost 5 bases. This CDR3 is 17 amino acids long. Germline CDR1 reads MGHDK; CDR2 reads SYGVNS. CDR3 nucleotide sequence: TGTGCCAGCAGTGAATTGCGGGAGGGCCGTGGGGTAGATACGCAGTATTTT. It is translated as CASSELREGRGVDTQYF.

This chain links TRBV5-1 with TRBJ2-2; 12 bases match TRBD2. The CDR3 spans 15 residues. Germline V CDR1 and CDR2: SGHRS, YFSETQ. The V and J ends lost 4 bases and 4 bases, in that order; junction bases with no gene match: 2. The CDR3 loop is CASSPTSGGTGELFF. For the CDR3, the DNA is TGCGCCAGCAGCCCGACTAGCGGGGGCACCGGGGAGCTGTTTTTT.

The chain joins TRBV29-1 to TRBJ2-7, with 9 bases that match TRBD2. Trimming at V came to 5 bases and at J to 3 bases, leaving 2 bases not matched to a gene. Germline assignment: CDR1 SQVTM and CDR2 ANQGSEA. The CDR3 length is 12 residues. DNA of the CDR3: TGCAGCGTTAGCGGGAGGCTCTACGAGCAGTACTTC. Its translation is CSVSGRLYEQYF.

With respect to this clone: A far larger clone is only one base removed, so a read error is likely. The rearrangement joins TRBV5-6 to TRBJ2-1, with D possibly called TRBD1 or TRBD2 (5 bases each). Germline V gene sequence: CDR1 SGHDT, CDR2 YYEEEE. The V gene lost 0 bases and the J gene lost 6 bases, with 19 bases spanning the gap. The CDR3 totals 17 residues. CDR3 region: CASSLAGRGSAFNEQFF. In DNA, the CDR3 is TGTGCCAGCAGCTTGGCAGGGAGAGGGAGTGCGTTCAATGAGCAGTTCTTC.

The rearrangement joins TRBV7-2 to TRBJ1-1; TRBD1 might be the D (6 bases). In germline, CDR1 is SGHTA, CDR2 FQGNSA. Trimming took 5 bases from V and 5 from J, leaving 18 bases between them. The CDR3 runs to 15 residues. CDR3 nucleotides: TGTGCCAGCAGCCGCGTCAATGGACAGAGGACTGAAGCTTTCTTT. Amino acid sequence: CASSRVNGQRTEAFF.

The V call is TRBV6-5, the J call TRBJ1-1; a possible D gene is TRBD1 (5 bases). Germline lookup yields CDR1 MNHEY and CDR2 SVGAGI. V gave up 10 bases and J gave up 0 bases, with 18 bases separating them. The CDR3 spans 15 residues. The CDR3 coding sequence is TGTGCCACCTTAAGGGAGGGGACCATGAACACTGAAGCTTTCTTT. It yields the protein CATLREGTMNTEAFF.

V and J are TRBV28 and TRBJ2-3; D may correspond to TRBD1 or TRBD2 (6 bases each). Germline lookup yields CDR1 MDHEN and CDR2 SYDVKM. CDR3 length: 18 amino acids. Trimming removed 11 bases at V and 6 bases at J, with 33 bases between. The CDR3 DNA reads TGTGCCTGCCGGGGGCGGGCTAGTAGATTATCTTTTTACGATACGCAGTATTTT. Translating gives CACRGRASRLSFYDTQYF.

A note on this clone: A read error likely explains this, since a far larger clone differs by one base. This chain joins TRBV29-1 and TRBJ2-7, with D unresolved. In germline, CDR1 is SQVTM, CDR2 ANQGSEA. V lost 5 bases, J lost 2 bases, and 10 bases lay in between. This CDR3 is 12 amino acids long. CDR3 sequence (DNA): TGCAGCGTTAGGGTCGGTACCTACGAGCAGTACTTC. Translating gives CSVRVGTYEQYF.

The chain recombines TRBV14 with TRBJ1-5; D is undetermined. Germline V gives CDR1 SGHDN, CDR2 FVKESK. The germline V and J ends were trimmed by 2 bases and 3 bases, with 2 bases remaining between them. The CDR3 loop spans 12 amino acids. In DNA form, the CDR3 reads TGTGCCAGCAGCCAACTCAATCAGCCCCAGCATTTT. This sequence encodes CASSQLNQPQHF.

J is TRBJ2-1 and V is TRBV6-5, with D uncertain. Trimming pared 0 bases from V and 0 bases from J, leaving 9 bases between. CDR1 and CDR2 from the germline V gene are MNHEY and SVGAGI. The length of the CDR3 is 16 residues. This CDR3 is CASSYSRRRSYNEQFF. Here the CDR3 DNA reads TGTGCCAGCAGTTACTCCAGGCGACGCTCCTACAATGAGCAGTTCTTC.

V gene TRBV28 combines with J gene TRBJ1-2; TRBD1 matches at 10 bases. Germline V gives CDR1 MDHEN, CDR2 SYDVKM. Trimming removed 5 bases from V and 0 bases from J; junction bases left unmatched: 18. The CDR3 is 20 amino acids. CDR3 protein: CASSTTTPGQGVATNYGYTF. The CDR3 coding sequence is TGTGCCAGCAGTACTACTACGCCCGGACAGGGGGTTGCAACTAACTATGGCTACACCTTC.

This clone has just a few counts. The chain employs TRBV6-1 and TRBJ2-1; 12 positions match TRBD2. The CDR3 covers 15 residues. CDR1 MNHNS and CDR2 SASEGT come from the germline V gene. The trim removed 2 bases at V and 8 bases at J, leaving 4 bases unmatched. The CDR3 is CASSEKTSGSDEQFF. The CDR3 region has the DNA TGTGCCAGCAGTGAAAAGACTAGCGGGAGTGATGAGCAGTTCTTC.

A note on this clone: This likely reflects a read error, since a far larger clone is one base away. This chain's CDR3 is CASVDGATLYGCTF. As DNA, the CDR3 is TGTGCCAGCGTCGACGGAGCCACTTTGTATGGCTGCACCTTC. The chain combines TRBV2 with TRBJ1-2; D unresolved. CDR3 size: 14 residues. Looked up from germline, CDR1 is SNHLY and CDR2 is FYNNEI.

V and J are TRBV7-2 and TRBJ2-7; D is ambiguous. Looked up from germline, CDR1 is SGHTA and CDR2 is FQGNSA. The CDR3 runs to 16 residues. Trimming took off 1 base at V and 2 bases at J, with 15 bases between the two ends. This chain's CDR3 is CASSLVSSAEAYEQYF. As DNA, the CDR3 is TGTGCCAGCAGCTTAGTAAGCTCGGCGGAAGCCTACGAGCAGTACTTC.

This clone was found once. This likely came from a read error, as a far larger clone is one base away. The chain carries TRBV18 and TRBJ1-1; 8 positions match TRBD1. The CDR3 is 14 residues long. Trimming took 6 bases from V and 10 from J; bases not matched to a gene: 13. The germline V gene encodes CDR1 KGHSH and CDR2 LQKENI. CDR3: CASSVDREGAGAFF. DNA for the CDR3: TGTGCCAGCTCCGTGGACAGGGAGGGTGCTGGAGCTTTCTTT.

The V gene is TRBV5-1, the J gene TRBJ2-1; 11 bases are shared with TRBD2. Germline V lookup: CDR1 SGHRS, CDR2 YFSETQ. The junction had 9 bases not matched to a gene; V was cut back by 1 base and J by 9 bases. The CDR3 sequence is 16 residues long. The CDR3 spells CASSLSSTSGTGEQFF. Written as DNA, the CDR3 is TGCGCCAGCAGCTTGTCGTCGACTAGCGGGACTGGTGAGCAGTTCTTC. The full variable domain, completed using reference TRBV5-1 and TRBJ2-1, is KAGVTQTPRYLIKTRGQQVTLSCSPISGHRSVSWYQQTPGQGLQFLFEYFSETQRNKGNFPGRFSGRQFSNSRSEMNVSTLELGDSALYLCASSLSSTSGTGEQFFGPGTRLTVL.

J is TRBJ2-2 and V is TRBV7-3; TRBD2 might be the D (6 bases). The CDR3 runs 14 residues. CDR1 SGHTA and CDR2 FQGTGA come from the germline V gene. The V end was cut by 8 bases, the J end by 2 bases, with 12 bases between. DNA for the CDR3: TGTGCCAGCGGCGGGACTCGTAACACCGGGGAGCTGTTTTTT. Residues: CASGGTRNTGELFF.

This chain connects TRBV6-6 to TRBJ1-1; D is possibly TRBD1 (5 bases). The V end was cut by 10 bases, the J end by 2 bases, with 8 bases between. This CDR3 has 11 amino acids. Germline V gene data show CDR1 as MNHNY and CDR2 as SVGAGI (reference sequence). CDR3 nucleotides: TGTGCCATCCGGGGCAACACTGAAGCTTTCTTT. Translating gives CAIRGNTEAFF.

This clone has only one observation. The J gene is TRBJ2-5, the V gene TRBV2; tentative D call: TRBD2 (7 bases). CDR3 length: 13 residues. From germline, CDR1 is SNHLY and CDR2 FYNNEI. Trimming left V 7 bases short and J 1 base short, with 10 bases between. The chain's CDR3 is CASTRGAQETQYF. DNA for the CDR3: TGTGCCAGCACCCGGGGGGCCCAAGAGACCCAGTACTTC.

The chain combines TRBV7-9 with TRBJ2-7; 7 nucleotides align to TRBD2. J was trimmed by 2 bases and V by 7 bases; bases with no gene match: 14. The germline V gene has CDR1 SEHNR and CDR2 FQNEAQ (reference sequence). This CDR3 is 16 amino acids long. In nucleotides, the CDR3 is TGTGCCAGCACCATCATGGGGGGGAGCGTCACCTACGAGCAGTACTTC. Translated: CASTIMGGSVTYEQYF. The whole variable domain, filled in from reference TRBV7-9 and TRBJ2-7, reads DTGVSQNPRHKITKRGQNVTFRCDPISEHNRLYWYRQTLGQGPEFLTYFQNEAQLEKSRLLSDRFSAERPKGSFSTLEIQRTEQGDSAMYLCASTIMGGSVTYEQYFGPGTRLTVT.

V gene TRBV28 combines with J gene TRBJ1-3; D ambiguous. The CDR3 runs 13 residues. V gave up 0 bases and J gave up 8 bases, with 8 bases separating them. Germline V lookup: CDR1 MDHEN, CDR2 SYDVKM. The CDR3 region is CASSLWPQDTIYF. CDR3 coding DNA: TGTGCCAGCAGTTTATGGCCCCAGGACACCATATATTTT.

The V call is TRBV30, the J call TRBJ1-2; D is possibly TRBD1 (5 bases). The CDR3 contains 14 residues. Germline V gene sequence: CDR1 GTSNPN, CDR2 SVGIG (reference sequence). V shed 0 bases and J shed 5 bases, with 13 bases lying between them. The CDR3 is CAWSVQGDGYGYTF. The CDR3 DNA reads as TGTGCCTGGAGTGTACAAGGGGATGGATATGGCTACACCTTC.